Following are 29 T cell receptor beta chains from one sample sequenced in a study of T cells in Graves' hyperthyroidism and ophthalmopathy. Amplified TCR beta CDR3 regions derived from RNA transcripts. HTBI primers were used for first-round RT-PCR of the TCR CDR3. TCRdb ran MiXCR on the multiplex PCR reads and lists one entry per CDR3 protein. This table has hundreds of thousands of distinct CDR3 sequences, 15% to 18% appearing once. Sequenced sample: blood. Source of these receptors: a woman aged 18-29 years with Graves' hyperthyroidism.

This chain connects TRBV12-3 or TRBV12-4 to TRBJ2-3; 9 positions match TRBD2. Losses at the gene ends were 7 bases for V and 4 bases for J; bases not matched to a gene: 9. This CDR3 comprises 15 residues. The CDR3 nucleotides read TGTGCCAGCATTGGCGCGGGGGGGCCTTCAGATACGCAGTATTTT. It encodes CASIGAGGPSDTQYF.

The chain is built from TRBV7-3 and TRBJ1-2; 8 nucleotides line up with TRBD1. Germline lookup yields CDR1 SGHTA and CDR2 FQGTGA. V trimming: 6 bases; J trimming: 4 bases; junction bases outside the gene matches: 10. The CDR3 has 15 amino acids. The CDR3 coding sequence is TGTGCCAGCAGGATAAGGACAGGGTGGGGCTATGGCTACACCTTC. Amino acid sequence: CASRIRTGWGYGYTF.

This clonotype has at least ten counts. The chain uses TRBV6-2 or TRBV6-3 and TRBJ2-5; no reliable D call. This CDR3 spans 15 amino acids. V was cut by 3 bases and J by 1 base, with 12 bases left in between. The germline gives CDR1 MNHEY, CDR2 SVGEGT. CDR3 DNA sequence: TGTGCCAGCAGTTATACCGTCGGAAGCCAAGAGACCCAGTACTTC. This encodes CASSYTVGSQETQYF.

The chain couples TRBV7-2 to TRBJ2-2, with D perhaps being TRBD1 or TRBD2 (7 bases each). Trimming removed 5 bases from V and 5 bases from J, with 18 bases in between. This CDR3 contains 16 residues. Germline values: CDR1 SGHTA, CDR2 FQGNSA. DNA for the CDR3: TGTGCCAGCAGCCCAGGGGGGGCCAAGGGGACCGGGGAGCTGTTTTTT. Translated, it gives CASSPGGAKGTGELFF.

The chain carries TRBV19 and TRBJ2-1, with D perhaps matching TRBD1 (6 bases). The CDR3 totals 13 residues. Germline V CDR1 and CDR2: LNHDA, SQIVND (reference sequence). Trimming shortened V by 2 bases and J by 9 bases, and 11 bases separated the two germline ends. The CDR3 sequence: CASSIPGTSEQFF. The CDR3 nucleotides read TGTGCCAGTAGTATACCAGGGACAAGTGAGCAGTTCTTC.

Worth noting for this clonotype: This could be a read error, since a much larger clone is one nucleotide away. The rearrangement joins TRBV3-1 to TRBJ2-3, with 9 bases aligning to TRBD2. The CDR3 sequence is 19 residues long. In germline, CDR1 is LGHDT, CDR2 YNNKEL (reference sequence). V dropped 2 bases and J dropped 3; count of bases not matched to a gene: 15. CDR3 protein: CASSQNARALAGITDTQYF. In nucleotides, the CDR3 is TGTGCCAGCAGCCAAAACGCCCGGGCCCTAGCGGGGATAACAGATACGCAGTATTTT.

In its sample, this clonotype was seen many times. V is TRBV12-3 or TRBV12-4 and J is TRBJ1-2, with 7 bases matching TRBD1. The CDR3 covers 12 residues. Trimming removed 8 bases from V and 8 bases from J; junction bases left unmatched: 8. The CDR3, as DNA: TGTGCCAGCGGCAGGGGGAGCCGGGGCTACACCTTC. Its protein product is CASGRGSRGYTF.

In this sample, this clonotype turned up many times. The rearrangement links TRBV2 to TRBJ2-5; 9 bases align to TRBD2. Trimming took 6 bases from V and 7 from J; bases not matched to a gene: 12. The CDR3 is made up of 15 amino acids. In germline, CDR1 is SNHLY, CDR2 FYNNEI. The CDR3 reads CASRPVAGVEGTQYF. The CDR3 nucleotides read TGTGCCAGCAGACCTGTAGCGGGAGTCGAGGGGACCCAGTACTTC.

This clonotype was seen at least ten times. As DNA, the CDR3 is TGTGCCAGCGGGTACACCGGGGAGCTGTTTTTT. Amino acids: CASGYTGELFF. The chain joins TRBV28 to TRBJ2-2; D is undetermined. Trimming took off 8 bases at V and 3 bases at J, with 4 bases between the two ends. The CDR3 sequence is 11 residues long. CDR1 is MDHEN, CDR2 SYDVKM, per germline.

The sample holds many counts of this clonotype. The chain uses TRBV24-1 and TRBJ2-7, with D unresolved. CDR3 length: 15 residues. Per germline, CDR1 KGHDR and CDR2 SFDVKD. Trimming removed 5 bases from V and 7 bases from J, with 20 bases in between. CDR3 in DNA: TGTGCCACCAGTGCCTCCGACCTCAGGTCGAAGGAGCAGTACTTC. Protein sequence: CATSASDLRSKEQYF.

A word on this clonotype: A much larger clone sits a single nucleotide away, making a read error possible. This CDR3 fails to terminate in the conserved phenylalanine or tryptophan, so it likely reflects a read error. The CDR3 loop is CASSPGLAGGSYEQYS. The CDR3 DNA reads as TGTGCCAGCAGCCCGGGACTAGCGGGAGGATCCTACGAGCAGTACTCC. The chain recombines TRBV11-3 with TRBJ2-7, with 15 bases matching TRBD2. CDR3 length: 16 residues. V was clipped by 5 bases and J by 1 base; unmatched bases: 3. The germline V gene has CDR1 SGHNT and CDR2 YENEEA.

This clonotype was observed many times. As DNA, the CDR3 is TGTGCCAGCAGCTTGGTAGTTCACTATGGCTACACCTTC. Residues: CASSLVVHYGYTF. The J gene is TRBJ1-2, the V gene TRBV5-8, with no clear D. Germline CDR1 is SGHTS and CDR2 is YDEGEE. Trimming cost V 0 bases and J 3 bases, with 6 bases left between them. CDR3 length: 13 amino acids.

In its sample, this clonotype was seen many times. V usage is TRBV11-2 and J usage is TRBJ2-5; D is unclear. This CDR3 region has 12 residues. With 0 bases removed from V and 5 bases from J, the gap between germline ends came to 4 bases. CDR1 is SGHAT, CDR2 FQNNGV, per germline. This CDR3 is CASSLEAETQYF. The CDR3 DNA reads as TGTGCCAGCAGCTTAGAGGCCGAGACCCAGTACTTC.

This clonotype was observed a handful of times. The chain carries TRBV5-6 and TRBJ2-5, with no clear D. This CDR3 spans 13 amino acids. The V gene lost 5 bases and the J gene lost 5 bases, with 13 bases spanning the gap. CDR1 is SGHDT, CDR2 YYEEEE, per germline. The CDR3 coding sequence is TGTGCCAGCAGTGTACGTCCGCGGGAGACCCAGTACTTC. It codes for CASSVRPRETQYF. Variable domain in full (rest from reference TRBV5-6 and TRBJ2-5): DAGVTQSPTHLIKTRGQQVTLRCSPKSGHDTVSWYQQALGQGPQFIFQYYEEEERQRGNFPDRFSGHQFPNYSSELNVNALLLGDSALYLCASSVRPRETQYFGPGTRLLVL.

This clonotype came up many times. This CDR3 reads CASSLGRSLLQETQYF. The CDR3, as DNA: TGTGCCAGCAGCTTGGGGCGTTCCCTGCTCCAAGAGACCCAGTACTTC. The chain combines TRBV5-5 with TRBJ2-5; D gene uncertain. CDR3 length equals 16 residues. V was clipped by 0 bases and J by 1 base, with 13 bases between them. In germline, CDR1 is SGHKS, CDR2 YYEKEE (reference sequence).

This clonotype was seen many times. The chain is built from TRBV2 and TRBJ2-1, with a possible D match to TRBD2 (5 bases). This CDR3 is built from 11 residues. Germline-derived CDR1 and CDR2 are SNHLY and FYNNEI. The V end lost 6 bases, the J end lost 8 bases, and 8 bases lay between the germline ends. The CDR3 sequence: CASSAGDEQFF. CDR3 sequence (DNA): TGTGCCAGCAGCGCCGGGGATGAGCAGTTCTTC.

This clonotype has a handful of counts. The chain has TRBV14 and TRBJ2-7; 9 bases fit TRBD2. The CDR3 sequence is 15 residues long. Trimming at V came to 4 bases and at J to 6 bases, leaving 10 bases not matched to a gene. The germline V gene encodes CDR1 SGHDN and CDR2 FVKESK. CDR3 nucleotide sequence: TGTGCCAGCAGCCGGTGGGATAGCGGGAGTTTCGAGCAGTACTTC. As protein: CASSRWDSGSFEQYF.

V gene TRBV2 combines with J gene TRBJ1-5; D is undetermined. V lost 4 bases, J lost 3 bases, and 10 bases lay in between. The CDR3 consists of 14 residues. Germline CDR1 and CDR2: SNHLY and FYNNEI. The CDR3 sequence: CASSGKMTNQPQHF. DNA for the CDR3: TGTGCCAGCAGTGGTAAGATGACCAATCAGCCCCAGCATTTT. The variable domain in full, with the rest retrieved from reference TRBV2 and TRBJ1-5, is EPEVTQTPSHQVTQMGQEVILRCVPISNHLYFYWYRQILGQKVEFLVSFYNNEISEKSEIFDDQFSVERPDGSNFTLKIRSTKLEDSAMYFCASSGKMTNQPQHFGDGTRLSIL.

This clonotype appeared many times. The chain couples TRBV28 to TRBJ2-5; 8 bases are shared with TRBD2. With V trimmed by 6 bases and J by 5 bases, 11 bases remained unmatched. Germline V gene data show CDR1 as MDHEN and CDR2 as SYDVKM. The CDR3 is 15 amino acids. The CDR3 reads CASSPPGLGAETQYF. The CDR3 DNA is TGTGCCAGCAGCCCTCCGGGACTAGGCGCGGAGACCCAGTACTTC.

In its sample, this clonotype was seen many times. V usage is TRBV27 and J usage is TRBJ1-5; D is ambiguous. Trimming removed 10 bases at V and 1 base at J, with 5 bases between. Germline loops: CDR1 MNHEY, CDR2 SMNVEV (reference sequence). The CDR3 consists of 11 residues. The chain's CDR3 is CATRSNQPQHF. CDR3 DNA: TGTGCCACCAGAAGCAATCAGCCCCAGCATTTT.

The V and J genes are TRBV5-1 and TRBJ1-4; possibly TRBD1 for D (6 bases). V was trimmed by 2 bases and J by 3 bases, leaving 8 bases between them. This CDR3 contains 14 residues. Germline V gene sequence: CDR1 SGHRS, CDR2 YFSETQ. The CDR3: CASSLQGPNEKLFF. DNA of the CDR3: TGCGCCAGCAGCTTACAGGGCCCTAATGAAAAACTGTTTTTT.

This clonotype was seen repeatedly, ten times or more. The chain couples TRBV6-1 to TRBJ2-3; a possible D gene is TRBD1 (5 bases). The germline V gene encodes CDR1 MNHNS and CDR2 SASEGT. Trimming removed 6 bases from V and 4 bases from J, with 14 bases in between. The CDR3 runs to 14 residues. CDR3: CASSRRQSADTQYF. DNA for the CDR3: TGTGCCAGCAGCAGAAGACAGTCGGCAGATACGCAGTATTTT.

This clonotype was detected a few times. This chain joins TRBV6-2 or TRBV6-3 and TRBJ1-5, with 8 positions matching TRBD1. The germline CDR1 and CDR2 sequences are MNHEY and SVGEGT. This CDR3 spans 14 amino acids. The trim removed 3 bases at V and 7 bases at J, leaving 5 bases unmatched. Written as DNA, the CDR3 is TGTGCCAGCAGTTATGTGGACAGGGAGCAGCCCCAGCATTTT. Translated: CASSYVDREQPQHF.

The V and J genes are TRBV12-5 and TRBJ2-4; possibly TRBD1 for D (6 bases). Trimming removed 2 bases at V and 0 bases at J, with 11 bases between. The germline gives CDR1 LGHNT, CDR2 FRNRAP. The CDR3 length is 16 residues. Written as DNA, the CDR3 is TGTGCTAGTGGTTTGCCTCAGGGGTTAGCCAAAAACATTCAGTACTTC. Encoded protein: CASGLPQGLAKNIQYF.

Notes on this clonotype: Given a much more abundant clone one base away, this may be a read error. The J gene is TRBJ2-3, the V gene TRBV6-9; D tentatively reads TRBD1 or TRBD2 (6 bases each). Germline values: CDR1 MNHGY, CDR2 SVAAGI. Trimming cost V 3 bases and J 3 bases, with 25 bases left between them. The CDR3 is 19 residues long. The CDR3 DNA reads as TGTGCCAGCAGTTACGCTACGCCGAACCTAGGAGGGGGTACAGATACGCAGTATTTT. Translated, it gives CASSYATPNLGGGTDTQYF.

Notes on this clonotype: A read error may explain this, as a much larger clone is one base away. The chain carries TRBV5-8 and TRBJ1-1, with 11 bases lining up with TRBD1. V dropped 6 bases and J dropped 4; count of bases not matched to a gene: 11. Germline lookup yields CDR1 SGHTS and CDR2 YDEGEE. CDR3 length equals 16 residues. The CDR3, as DNA: TGTGCCAGCACCCGGGGACAGGGGGACTGGGGCACTGAAGCTTTCTTT. It translates to CASTRGQGDWGTEAFF.

DNA for the CDR3: TGCAGTGCTAGACGCTACCCGGGACAGGGTAAATACGAGCAGTACTTC. This gives the protein CSARRYPGQGKYEQYF. The chain uses TRBV20-1 and TRBJ2-7, with TRBD1 matching 9 bases. The CDR3 spans 16 residues. The V and J ends lost 2 bases and 4 bases, in that order; junction bases with no gene match: 12. CDR1 is DFQATT, CDR2 SNEGSKA, per germline (reference sequence).

This clonotype was seen repeatedly, ten times or more. This rearrangement joins TRBV2 to TRBJ2-1; no clear D gene. This CDR3 spans 16 amino acids. Germline CDR1 reads SNHLY; CDR2 reads FYNNEI. Between the trimmed V and J ends, which lost 4 bases and 5 bases, there was a span of 18 bases. The CDR3 coding sequence is TGTGCCAGCAGTGGCAACTACTTCGTTGGTAACAATGAGCAGTTCTTC. Translation: CASSGNYFVGNNEQFF.

This clonotype appeared many times. The genes are TRBV20-1 and TRBJ2-5, with D perhaps matching TRBD1 or TRBD2 (5 bases each). V was trimmed by 5 bases and J by 5 bases, leaving 15 bases between them. Germline V gene data show CDR1 as DFQATT and CDR2 as SNEGSKA (reference sequence). This CDR3 is 13 amino acids long. This chain's CDR3 is CSAPSGPGETQYF. CDR3 coding DNA: TGCAGTGCTCCCTCGGGACCAGGGGAGACCCAGTACTTC.